Listed below are T cell receptor beta chains from one sample, sequenced in a study of blood T cell repertoires in COVID-19. Method: immunoSEQ multiplex PCR; TCRdb's copy keeps in-frame clones and lacks some. The sample includes over 300,000 clones, 85% to 90% seen only once; the top ten take about 9.4%. The source material was PBMCs or T cells enriched from blood (not recorded which). These receptors originate from a woman younger than 35 who had recovered from COVID-19. The CDR3 runs from the conserved cysteine through the conserved F or W. A D gene is named only where the DNA matches it firmly. Clone size, where shown, is once, few, many, or a class for clones that have expanded.

length: 14; V: TRBV19; D: -; J: TRBJ1-5; size: -; CDR3: CASSTRGSNQPQHF; DNA: TGTGCCAGTAGTACCCGCGGGAGCAATCAGCCCCAGCATTTT
length: 15; V: TRBV10-3; D: TRBD2; J: TRBJ2-7; size: -; CDR3: CAISDISGSSYEQYF; DNA: TGTGCCATCAGTGATATTAGCGGGAGCTCCTACGAGCAGTACTTC
length: 14; V: TRBV5-1; D: TRBD1; J: TRBJ1-6; size: -; CDR3: CASSPGTEYSPLHF; DNA: TGCGCCAGCAGCCCCGGGACAGAGTATTCACCCCTCCACTTT
length: 14; V: TRBV29-1; D: -; J: TRBJ2-2; size: -; CDR3: CSVDSQGGTGELFF; DNA: TGCAGCGTTGACTCCCAGGGGGGCACCGGGGAGCTGTTTTTT
length: 16; V: TRBV9; D: -; J: TRBJ2-3; size: -; CDR3: CASSASGRWPADTQYF; DNA: TGTGCCAGCAGCGCCTCCGGGAGATGGCCCGCAGATACGCAGTATTTT
length: 15; V: TRBV5-1; D: TRBD1; J: TRBJ2-7; size: -; CDR3: CASSFTAGTDREQYF; DNA: TGCGCCAGCAGCTTTACGGCCGGGACAGACCGCGAGCAGTACTTC
length: 16; V: TRBV29-1; D: -; J: TRBJ2-1; size: -; CDR3: CSVGPGHIFSYNEQFF; DNA: TGCAGCGTGGGCCCGGGACACATCTTCTCCTACAATGAGCAGTTCTTC
length: 15; V: TRBV28; D: TRBD1; J: TRBJ2-1; size: -; CDR3: CASSLTDRGLNEQFF; DNA: TGTGCCAGCAGTCTCACCGACAGGGGGCTCAATGAGCAGTTCTTC
length: 16; V: TRBV5-1; D: TRBD1; J: TRBJ2-3; size: -; CDR3: CASSLEGQAITDTQYF; DNA: TGCGCCAGCAGCTTGGAGGGACAGGCGATCACAGATACGCAGTATTTT
length: 12; V: TRBV30; D: -; J: TRBJ1-2; size: -; CDR3: CAWSVGGGGYTF; DNA: TGTGCCTGGAGTGTGGGGGGAGGTGGCTACACCTTC
length: 15; V: TRBV4-1; D: -; J: TRBJ1-5; size: -; CDR3: CASSLRTQGNQPQHF; DNA: TGCGCCAGCAGCCTTCGGACTCAAGGGAATCAGCCCCAGCATTTT
length: 13; V: TRBV3-1/TRBV3-2; D: -; J: TRBJ1-2; size: few; CDR3: CASSQDKTGGYTF; DNA: TGTGCCAGCAGCCAAGACAAAACGGGTGGCTACACCTTC
length: 13; V: TRBV24-1; D: -; J: TRBJ2-2; size: -; CDR3: CATRPSNTGELFF; DNA: TGTGCCACCAGACCTAGCAACACCGGGGAGCTGTTTTTT
length: 14; V: TRBV6-5; D: -; J: TRBJ1-5; size: medium-sized; CDR3: CASSYAGPYQPQHF; DNA: TGTGCCAGCAGTTACGCTGGGCCTTATCAGCCCCAGCATTTT
length: 15; V: TRBV6-5; D: -; J: TRBJ1-5; size: -; CDR3: CASRVPGTSNQPQHF; DNA: TGTGCCAGCAGAGTACCCGGGACATCCAATCAGCCCCAGCATTTT
length: 13; V: TRBV9; D: TRBD1; J: TRBJ1-1; size: few; CDR3: CASNPSGDRGAFF; DNA: TGTGCCAGCAACCCATCGGGGGACAGGGGCGCTTTCTTT
length: 16; V: TRBV12-2; D: -; J: TRBJ1-5; size: -; CDR3: CASRSRQGAGVQPQHF; DNA: TGTGCAAGTCGCTCCCGACAGGGGGCAGGAGTTCAGCCCCAGCATTTT
length: 15; V: TRBV27; D: TRBD1; J: TRBJ1-5; size: -; CDR3: CASSLQPGTAQPQHF; DNA: TGTGCCAGCAGTCTCCAGCCCGGGACAGCCCAGCCCCAGCATTTT
length: 15; V: TRBV6-5; D: -; J: TRBJ1-4; size: -; CDR3: CASKETEAANEKLFF; DNA: TGTGCCAGCAAAGAGACGGAGGCTGCTAATGAAAAACTGTTTTTT
length: 15; V: TRBV19; D: -; J: TRBJ1-1; size: -; CDR3: CASSIGPGRNTEAFF; DNA: TGTGCCAGTAGTATAGGTCCGGGGAGAAACACTGAAGCTTTCTTT
length: 12; V: TRBV27; D: -; J: TRBJ2-7; size: -; CDR3: CASSSSSYEQYF; DNA: TGTGCCAGCAGTTCGAGCTCCTACGAGCAGTACTTC
length: 15; V: TRBV28; D: -; J: TRBJ2-1; size: -; CDR3: CASSSVRRGGDEQFF; DNA: TGTGCCAGCAGCTCGGTCAGAAGGGGGGGCGATGAGCAGTTCTTC
length: 17; V: TRBV5-1; D: TRBD1; J: TRBJ2-2; size: -; CDR3: CASSKAPGQALTGELFF; DNA: TGCGCCAGCAGCAAAGCACCGGGACAGGCTCTCACCGGGGAGCTGTTTTTT
length: 13; V: TRBV12-3/TRBV12-4; D: -; J: TRBJ1-1; size: -; CDR3: CASSLTGFTEAFF; DNA: TGTGCCAGCAGTTTAACGGGGTTCACTGAAGCTTTCTTT
length: 17; V: TRBV9; D: TRBD2; J: TRBJ2-2; size: once; CDR3: CASSVGPSGSVPGELFF; DNA: TGTGCCAGCAGCGTAGGGCCTAGCGGGAGTGTGCCCGGGGAGCTGTTTTTT
length: 15; V: TRBV3-1/TRBV3-2; D: -; J: TRBJ1-2; size: -; CDR3: CASSTPGAGAYGYTF; DNA: TGTGCCAGCAGCACTCCAGGTGCGGGGGCCTATGGCTACACCTTC
length: 12; V: TRBV5-1; D: -; J: TRBJ1-1; size: -; CDR3: CVSGGGNTEAFF; DNA: TGCGTCTCTGGAGGAGGGAACACTGAAGCTTTCTTT
length: 17; V: TRBV16; D: -; J: TRBJ2-5; size: once; CDR3: CASSQSVGGSGKETQYF; DNA: TGTGCCAGCAGCCAATCGGTTGGGGGCTCCGGCAAAGAGACCCAGTACTTC
length: 13; V: TRBV12-3/TRBV12-4; D: -; J: TRBJ2-2; size: -; CDR3: CASSGQITGELFF; DNA: TGTGCCAGCAGCGGACAGATCACCGGGGAGCTGTTTTTT
length: 13; V: TRBV30; D: -; J: TRBJ1-1; size: -; CDR3: CAWSVRRGTEAFF; DNA: TGTGCCTGGAGTGTACGGAGGGGCACTGAAGCTTTCTTT
length: 13; V: TRBV5-1; D: -; J: TRBJ1-2; size: -; CDR3: CASSPTGDRGYTF; DNA: TGCGCCAGCAGCCCGACAGGTGATAGGGGCTACACCTTC
length: 15; V: TRBV18; D: -; J: TRBJ1-2; size: -; CDR3: CASSPGEAALSGYTF; DNA: TGTGCCAGCTCACCTGGGGAGGCAGCGCTAAGTGGCTACACCTTC
length: 16; V: TRBV13; D: TRBD1; J: TRBJ2-7; size: -; CDR3: CASSSVDRTRGYEQYF; DNA: TGTGCCAGCAGCTCCGTGGACAGGACAAGAGGGTACGAGCAGTACTTC
length: 15; V: TRBV9; D: -; J: TRBJ1-1; size: -; CDR3: CASSARGGLGTEAFF; DNA: TGTGCCAGCAGCGCGCGAGGAGGGCTGGGGACTGAAGCTTTCTTT
length: 14; V: TRBV5-1; D: TRBD1; J: TRBJ1-2; size: -; CDR3: CASSLDRGLYGYTF; DNA: TGCGCCAGCAGCCTCGACAGGGGGCTATATGGCTACACCTTC
length: 11; V: TRBV5-1; D: -; J: TRBJ2-5; size: -; CDR3: CASSLQETQYF; DNA: TGCGCCAGCAGCCTACAAGAGACCCAGTACTTC
length: 14; V: TRBV5-1; D: TRBD1; J: TRBJ1-1; size: -; CDR3: CASSQTGENTEAFF; DNA: TGCGCCAGCAGTCAGACAGGGGAAAACACTGAAGCTTTCTTT
length: 16; V: TRBV20-1; D: TRBD2; J: TRBJ2-1; size: -; CDR3: CSASSSGTSSSYEQFF; DNA: TGCAGTGCTAGTTCCTCCGGGACTAGTTCGTCGTATGAGCAGTTCTTC
length: 11; V: TRBV30; D: -; J: TRBJ2-1; size: once; CDR3: CAWSPDHEQFF; DNA: TGTGCCTGGAGTCCAGATCATGAGCAGTTCTTC
length: 15; V: TRBV19; D: -; J: TRBJ1-3; size: once; CDR3: CASSIRGTSGNTIYF; DNA: TGTGCCAGTAGTATCCGGGGAACCTCTGGAAACACCATATATTTT
length: 16; V: TRBV29-1; D: -; J: TRBJ1-3; size: -; CDR3: CSVEASRTDNGNTIYF; DNA: TGCAGCGTTGAAGCGTCTAGGACAGACAATGGAAACACCATATATTTT